These T cell receptor beta chains were read from a single sample in a study of OX40 agonist ivuxolimab in advanced cancers. Clones were sequenced by immunoSEQ multiplex PCR, and TCRdb holds only the in-frame ones, with some missing. The sample lists under 20,000 clones, 65% to 85% seen once, with about 4.1% in the top ten. Here the sequenced sample was CD4+ or CD8+ T cells sorted from blood, taken in a trial of the OX40 agonist ivuxolimab. The receptors were sampled from an adult with an advanced solid tumor such as melanoma, head and neck, liver or kidney cancer. Both conserved end residues are part of each CDR3. The D gene is left open where the match is weak. The size entry is marked missing in some rows and otherwise reads once, few, many or a size class.

>TRBJ2-5|NA|NA|TRBV6-5
TGTGCCAGCAGTCCCCGGGGCAGTAAAAAGACCCAGTACTTC
CASSPRGSKKTQYF
>TRBJ2-5|NA|NA|TRBV9
TGTGCCAGCAGCGTAGAAGGACGGGAGACCCAGTACTTC
CASSVEGRETQYF
>TRBJ1-5|NA|NA|TRBV18
TGTGCCAGCTCAGGGGTCATCGATCAGCCCCAGCATTTT
CASSGVIDQPQHF
>TRBJ2-2|NA|NA|TRBV9
TGTGCCAGCAGCGAGGGGGCTAGCGTTACCACCGGGGAGCTGTTTTTT
CASSEGASVTTGELFF
>TRBJ2-3|NA|NA|TRBV7-2
TGTGCCAGCAGCCCCTGGGGCCAAAATACAGATACGCAGTATTTT
CASSPWGQNTDTQYF
>TRBJ2-1|NA|TRBD2|TRBV11-2
TGTGCCAGCAGCTTAGATGAGGCTAGCGGTTACAATGAGCAGTTCTTC
CASSLDEASGYNEQFF
>TRBJ2-7|NA|NA|TRBV9
TGTGCCAGCAGCCCGAGGACCTCCGGATCCTACGAGCAGTACTTC
CASSPRTSGSYEQYF
>TRBJ2-1|NA|TRBD1|TRBV5-8
TGTGCCAGCAGCTTCGCCGGGACAGGGCTCTCCTACAATGAGCAGTTCTTC
CASSFAGTGLSYNEQFF
>TRBJ2-3|NA|NA|TRBV7-9
TGTGCCAGCAGCACGCTGCGTGCGACAGGGAGGCCAGATACGCAGTATTTT
CASSTLRATGRPDTQYF
>TRBJ2-7|NA|NA|TRBV11-3
TGTGCCAGCAGCAAAACGGGCTACGAGCAGTACTTC
CASSKTGYEQYF
>TRBJ1-5|NA|NA|TRBV6-5
TGTGCCAGCAGTTACTCAGGGGGCAATCAGCCCCAGCATTTT
CASSYSGGNQPQHF
>TRBJ2-1|once|TRBD1|TRBV10-3
TGTGCCATCAGAGGGGGCGGAGCAGAATACAATGAGCAGTTCTTC
CAIRGGGAEYNEQFF
>TRBJ1-3|NA|NA|TRBV30
TGTGCCTGGAGGCCGACAGGCATATCTGGAAACACCATATATTTT
CAWRPTGISGNTIYF
>TRBJ2-1|NA|TRBD2|TRBV5-8
TGTGCCAGCAGGCTAGCGGGAGCAAACAATGAGCAGTTCTTC
CASRLAGANNEQFF
>TRBJ1-1|few|TRBD1|TRBV28
TGTGCCAGCAGTTTATCGAACAGGGGAGCTTTCTTT
CASSLSNRGAFF
>TRBJ1-5|medium-sized|NA|TRBV18
TGTGCCAGCTCACCAGGGACACCTTATAGCAATCAGCCCCAGCATTTT
CASSPGTPYSNQPQHF
>TRBJ1-2|NA|NA|TRBV6-5
TGTGCCAGCAGTTACTCTCCCTACGAGGGCTATGGCTACACCTTC
CASSYSPYEGYGYTF
>TRBJ2-5|NA|TRBD2|TRBV5-4
TGTGCCAGCAGCTCGGAACGGGGGGAAGAGACCCAGTACTTC
CASSSERGEETQYF
>TRBJ2-1|NA|NA|TRBV7-2
TGTGCCAGTGCACCTGGGAGATACAATGAGCAGTTCTTC
CASAPGRYNEQFF
>TRBJ1-2|NA|NA|TRBV19
TGTGCCAGTTTCTCCGGGGCCAACTATGGCTACACCTTC
CASFSGANYGYTF